This T cell receptor (beta chain) was identified in a study of CD8 T cells in ankylosing spondylitis. Study findings and constraints: The study identified a TCR beta motif of several highly homologous variants that appeared characteristic of ankylosing spondylitis blood. Clones linked with disease were CD8+ and fairly uncommon in the peripheral blood. Certain motif variants had earlier appeared in reactive arthritis synovial fluid and blood.

TCRdb re-called the 5' RACE reads through MiXCR, storing one row per CDR3 protein. The sample consists of about 460,000 distinct CDR3 sequences, 5.3% of them appearing once. This clonotype appeared many times. Its antigen is unknown. The CDR3 contains 13 residues. The V gene lost 3 bases and the J gene lost 9 bases, with 12 bases spanning the gap. Germline V gives CDR1 DFQATT, CDR2 SNEGSKA (reference sequence). V is TRBV20-1 and J is TRBJ1-6; D gene uncertain. Sequencing was carried out using blood, either unsorted or a sorted T cell fraction (not recorded which). This clonotype was obtained from a male donor with ankylosing spondylitis. Here the CDR3 reads CSASSPIGSPLHF. CDR3 sequence (DNA): TGCAGTGCTAGTTCCCCAATAGGTTCACCCCTCCACTTT.